Below are 32 T cell receptor beta chains sequenced from a single sample in a study of T-cell reconstitution after alpha-beta-depleted transplantation in children. Preparing the TCRbeta library involved the use of unique molecular identifiers. TCRdb redid the calling of the PCR reads with MiXCR, one entry per CDR3 protein. The profile covers 700,000 to 850,000 distinct CDR3 sequences, with roughly 15% appearing a single time and approximately 5% taken by the ten largest. Sequences were derived from PBMCs, mostly from graft donor cells, sampled 360 days after TCRalphabeta/CD19-depleted stem cell transplant. The receptors derive from a male patient aged 10-17 years who had a stem cell transplant for acute lymphoblastic leukemia, so the T cells may come from the graft donor.

The rearrangement uses TRBV7-9 and TRBJ2-7; a possible D gene is TRBD1 (5 bases). The CDR3 spans 14 residues. Germline CDR1 SEHNR, CDR2 FQNEAQ (reference sequence). V was clipped by 5 bases and J by 2 bases, with 13 bases between them. CDR3 in amino acids: CASSRTRIPYEQYF. CDR3 nucleotides: TGTGCCAGCAGCCGGACACGGATCCCCTACGAGCAGTACTTC.

The J gene is TRBJ2-5, the V gene TRBV5-1; tentatively, D is TRBD1 (6 bases). V was pared by 2 bases and J by 6 bases, with 14 bases between. Germline V lookup: CDR1 SGHRS, CDR2 YFSETQ. This CDR3 comprises 14 residues. Here the CDR3 reads CASSFSKGEKTQYF. CDR3 sequence (DNA): TGCGCCAGCAGCTTTAGTAAGGGGGAAAAGACCCAGTACTTC. The full variable domain, completed using reference TRBV5-1 and TRBJ2-5, is KAGVTQTPRYLIKTRGQQVTLSCSPISGHRSVSWYQQTPGQGLQFLFEYFSETQRNKGNFPGRFSGRQFSNSRSEMNVSTLELGDSALYLCASSFSKGEKTQYFGPGTRLLVL.

This clonotype was seen ten or more times. The chain has TRBV7-3 and TRBJ2-1; 10 bases line up with TRBD2. The V segment lost 5 bases and the J segment 1 base; nucleotides outside the gene matches: 2. Germline CDR1 SGHTA, CDR2 FQGTGA. This CDR3 region has 15 residues. The CDR3 DNA reads TGTGCCAGCAGCCGACTAGCGGGTTCCTACAATGAGCAGTTCTTC. It encodes CASSRLAGSYNEQFF. The full variable domain, in which reference TRBV7-3 and TRBJ2-1 provide the parts outside the CDR3, is GAGVSQTPSNKVTEKGKYVELRCDPISGHTALYWYRQSLGQGPEFLIYFQGTGAADDSGLPNDRFFAVRPEGSVSTLKIQRTERGDSAVYLCASSRLAGSYNEQFFGPGTRLTVL.

V gene TRBV18 combines with J gene TRBJ2-1, with D uncertain. CDR1 and CDR2 from the germline V gene are KGHSH and LQKENI. Trimming stripped 2 bases from V and 13 bases from J, with 15 bases between. The CDR3 is 13 residues long. CDR3 in amino acids: CASSPEPQETQFF. The DNA of the CDR3 is TGTGCCAGCTCACCAGAACCCCAAGAGACCCAGTTCTTC.

This clonotype was seen at least ten times. The chain joins TRBV7-8 to TRBJ1-1, with 7 bases identical to TRBD1. Losses at the gene ends were 4 bases for V and 4 bases for J; bases not matched to a gene: 6. The CDR3 is made up of 14 amino acids. Germline V lookup: CDR1 SGHVS, CDR2 FQNEAQ. The CDR3 DNA reads as TGTGCCAGCAGCTCCGACGCAGGGGGCACTGAAGCTTTCTTT. This gives the protein CASSSDAGGTEAFF.

This clonotype was detected ten times or more. The genes are TRBV4-1 and TRBJ2-2; D is perhaps TRBD2 (5 bases). V lost 4 bases, J lost 4 bases, and 16 bases lay in between. CDR3 size: 16 residues. Germline lookup yields CDR1 MGHRA and CDR2 YSYEKL. The CDR3 DNA is TGCGCCAGCAGCCCAACTAGTCTAGTGGTCACCGGGGAGCTGTTTTTT. This encodes CASSPTSLVVTGELFF.

The table lists this clonotype with a few counts. The rearrangement joins TRBV7-2 to TRBJ2-1; 11 positions agree with TRBD2. The germline gives CDR1 SGHTA, CDR2 FQGNSA. The junction had 12 bases not matched to a gene; V was cut back by 6 bases and J by 8 bases. This CDR3 has 16 residues. CDR3 DNA sequence: TGTGCCAGCAGGGCTTTCACTAGCGGGAGAGTATATGAGCAGTTCTTC. It codes for CASRAFTSGRVYEQFF.

This clonotype turned up a few times. Without the conserved terminal phenylalanine or tryptophan, this CDR3 likely stems from a read error. V and J are TRBV18 and TRBJ2-3; D not certain. The CDR3 covers 20 residues. Trimming removed 6 bases at V and 2 bases at J, with 30 bases between. Germline-derived CDR1 and CDR2 are KGHSH and LQKENI. Here the CDR3 DNA reads TGTGCCAGCTCCGGACGACTTGGCATGCTCTTTAGTCGCCCCACAGATACGCAGTATCTT. Protein: CASSGRLGMLFSRPTDTQYL.

The chain uses TRBV5-1 and TRBJ1-1; D might be TRBD1 (5 bases). V was cut by 5 bases and J by 11 bases, with 19 bases left in between. Germline V lookup: CDR1 SGHRS, CDR2 YFSETQ. CDR3 size: 13 residues. For the CDR3, the DNA is TGCGCCAGCAGTCCTGCCGGGACTCCGTTTGCTTTCTTT. Translation gives CASSPAGTPFAFF.

There are a few counts of this clonotype. The chain links TRBV12-3 or TRBV12-4 to TRBJ2-5; no clear D gene. CDR3 length: 14 residues. The germline V and J ends were trimmed by 7 bases and 6 bases, with 18 bases remaining between them. The CDR3 region is CASTMGSLPKTQYF. The CDR3 coding sequence is TGTGCCAGCACTATGGGATCGCTTCCAAAGACCCAGTACTTC.

This clonotype occurred a few times. The chain links TRBV7-9 to TRBJ2-2; no reliable D call. V was clipped by 7 bases and J by 0 bases, with 12 bases between them. The CDR3 is 15 amino acids. CDR1 and CDR2 from the germline V gene are SEHNR and FQNEAQ (reference sequence). The CDR3 reads CASIIGPTNTGELFF. For the CDR3, the DNA is TGTGCCAGCATCATAGGTCCAACGAACACCGGGGAGCTGTTTTTT.

This clonotype was counted a few times. DNA of the CDR3: TGCGCCAGCAGCTTCCTACGGGACGGAAACTACGAGCAGTACTTC. It translates to CASSFLRDGNYEQYF. The rearrangement links TRBV5-1 to TRBJ2-7; D is possibly TRBD1 or TRBD2 (5 bases each). V lost 2 bases and J lost 3, with 15 bases in between. CDR1 is SGHRS, CDR2 YFSETQ, per germline. This CDR3 is 15 amino acids long.

V gene TRBV29-1 combines with J gene TRBJ1-2; D gene ambiguous. From germline, CDR1 is SQVTM and CDR2 ANQGSEA. V gave up 1 base and J gave up 0 bases, with 6 bases separating them. The CDR3 is 13 amino acids. The CDR3 is CSVEAVANYGYTF. The DNA of the CDR3 is TGCAGCGTTGAAGCCGTAGCTAACTATGGCTACACCTTC.

This clonotype has only a few counts. The chain combines TRBV5-1 with TRBJ2-5, with TRBD2 as a possible D gene (6 bases). Germline values: CDR1 SGHRS, CDR2 YFSETQ. V lost 4 bases and J lost 5, with 15 bases in between. The CDR3 extends over 14 amino acids. The CDR3 reads CASSPGLWRETQYF. The DNA of the CDR3 is TGCGCCAGCAGCCCGGGACTTTGGAGGGAGACCCAGTACTTC.

The J gene is TRBJ1-3, the V gene TRBV4-1; D is unclear. The ends were cut back, 3 bases at V and 0 bases at J, with 18 bases in the middle. The germline gives CDR1 MGHRA, CDR2 YSYEKL. The CDR3 has 18 residues. The CDR3 coding sequence is TGCGCCAGCAGCCATACTACAGCTTCGACTCGCTCTGGAAACACCATATATTTT. As protein: CASSHTTASTRSGNTIYF.

In DNA form, the CDR3 reads TGTGCCAGCAGCTTACTTGCCGAGGGAGGGCCCAATTACGAGCAGTACTTC. The encoded protein is CASSLLAEGGPNYEQYF. The V and J genes are TRBV7-8 and TRBJ2-7; 7 nucleotides align to TRBD2. Germline V gene data show CDR1 as SGHVS and CDR2 as FQNEAQ. This CDR3 has 17 residues. J was trimmed by 4 bases and V by 2 bases; bases with no gene match: 14.

The J gene is TRBJ2-1, the V gene TRBV7-2; 15 bases align to TRBD2. This CDR3 has 15 residues. V was clipped by 4 bases and J by 15 bases; unmatched bases: 10. The germline V gene has CDR1 SGHTA and CDR2 FQGNSA. CDR3 residues: CASSYGLAGGPFPFF. For the CDR3, the DNA is TGTGCCAGCAGCTACGGACTAGCGGGAGGGCCTTTCCCGTTCTTC.

This clonotype was found many times. The rearrangement links TRBV5-1 to TRBJ2-7; D unclear. Per the germline V gene, CDR1 is SGHRS and CDR2 is YFSETQ. V lost 0 bases to trimming and J lost 5 bases, with 9 bases between them. This CDR3 contains 13 residues. CDR3 in DNA: TGCGCCAGCAGCTTGGCTTTGAAGGACGAGCAGTACTTC. It translates to CASSLALKDEQYF.

The table lists this clonotype with many counts. The CDR3 here is CASSRDRVSTDTQYF. The CDR3 DNA follows: TGCGCCAGCAGCAGAGACAGGGTTAGCACAGATACGCAGTATTTT. The chain carries TRBV4-1 and TRBJ2-3; the match to TRBD1 covers 7 bases. The CDR3 contains 15 residues. The V segment lost 5 bases and the J segment 0 bases; nucleotides outside the gene matches: 5. Germline lookup yields CDR1 MGHRA and CDR2 YSYEKL.

In its sample, this clonotype was seen a few times. This sequence joins TRBV11-1 and TRBJ2-6; D is uncertain. Germline V gene data show CDR1 as SGHAT and CDR2 as FQDESV (reference sequence). The CDR3 totals 18 residues. Trimming shortened V by 4 bases and J by 0 bases, and 16 bases separated the two germline ends. This CDR3 reads CASSSLRGTYSGANVLTF. DNA of the CDR3: TGTGCCAGCAGCTCCCTTCGAGGTACCTACTCTGGGGCCAACGTCCTGACTTTC.

The V gene is TRBV3-1, the J gene TRBJ2-1, with 12 bases matching TRBD2. Trimming cost V 0 bases and J 4 bases; bases outside gene matches: 7. This CDR3 contains 18 residues. Germline V CDR1 and CDR2: LGHDT, YNNKEL (reference sequence). CDR3 coding DNA: TGTGCCAGCAGCCAAGATAGAGGGCTAGCGGGAGGGTACAATGAGCAGTTCTTC. Its protein product is CASSQDRGLAGGYNEQFF.

This chain links TRBV25-1 with TRBJ2-7; the D gene could be TRBD1 or TRBD2 (8 bases each). Germline V CDR1 and CDR2: MGHDK, SYGVNS. The CDR3 has 17 amino acids. V was shortened by 3 bases and J by 10 bases, with 28 bases between the two germline ends. Written as DNA, the CDR3 is TGTGCCAGCAGTGAGTCGACAGGGGTAGAGGTAGCGGGGATTCAGTACTTC. This encodes CASSESTGVEVAGIQYF.

This clonotype has a handful of counts. The chain recombines TRBV5-1 with TRBJ2-3; D remains unclear. Trimming left V 1 base short and J 6 bases short, with 9 bases between. Germline-derived CDR1 and CDR2 are SGHRS and YFSETQ. This CDR3 comprises 13 residues. CDR3 nucleotide sequence: TGCGCCAGCAGCTTGTTAGAGGCGGATACGCAGTATTTT. Protein sequence: CASSLLEADTQYF.

This clonotype was seen a handful of times. The chain has TRBV7-2 and TRBJ2-7, with D tentatively TRBD2 (5 bases). In germline, CDR1 is SGHTA, CDR2 FQGNSA. This CDR3 spans 15 amino acids. V was clipped by 4 bases and J by 0 bases, with 13 bases between them. The CDR3 nucleotides read TGTGCCAGCAGCTCAAATCGGGGAAGCTCCTACGAGCAGTACTTC. Translated: CASSSNRGSSYEQYF. The full variable domain, with the rest looked up from reference TRBV7-2 and TRBJ2-7, is GAGVSQSPSNKVTEKGKDVELRCDPISGHTALYWYRQSLGQGLEFLIYFQGNSAPDKSGLPSDRFSAERTGGSVSTLTIQRTQQEDSAVYLCASSSNRGSSYEQYFGPGTRLTVT.

The CDR3 loop is CATSVGVNTGELFF. Here the CDR3 DNA reads TGTGCCACCAGTGTAGGTGTGAACACCGGGGAGCTGTTTTTT. The chain employs TRBV24-1 and TRBJ2-2; no firm D call. Germline assignment: CDR1 KGHDR and CDR2 SFDVKD. V shed 5 bases and J shed 1 base, with 7 bases lying between them. CDR3 size: 14 residues.

Ten or more counts support this clonotype. The rearrangement joins TRBV10-2 to TRBJ1-1; no reliable D call. The CDR3 loop spans 13 amino acids. Germline V lookup: CDR1 WSHSY, CDR2 SAAADI. V shed 7 bases and J shed 0 bases, with 9 bases lying between them. DNA of the CDR3: TGCGCCAGCACCGTGGCCGTGAACACTGAAGCTTTCTTT. Protein product: CASTVAVNTEAFF.

The chain links TRBV7-2 to TRBJ1-6, with D unresolved. The CDR3 covers 15 residues. The germline CDR1 and CDR2 sequences are SGHTA and FQGNSA. V lost 1 base to trimming and J lost 4 bases, with 8 bases between them. The CDR3 loop is CASSLVPAYNSPLHF. The CDR3 nucleotides are TGTGCCAGCAGCTTAGTCCCGGCTTATAATTCACCCCTCCACTTT.

This clonotype was seen a handful of times. The chain combines TRBV11-2 with TRBJ2-3, with D tentatively TRBD2 (5 bases). CDR3 size: 15 residues. V lost 2 bases and J 3 bases, leaving 12 bases between the germline ends. CDR1 and CDR2 (germline): SGHAT, FQNNGV. CDR3 residues: CASSLNGVLTDTQYF. CDR3 in DNA: TGTGCCAGCAGCTTAAACGGGGTCCTAACAGATACGCAGTATTTT.

The genes are TRBV7-8 and TRBJ2-7; 7 positions agree with TRBD1. Trimming at V came to 5 bases and at J to 0 bases, leaving 10 bases not matched to a gene. The CDR3 length is 16 residues. Germline-derived CDR1 and CDR2 are SGHVS and FQNEAQ. The CDR3: CASSAPTGSISYEQYF. CDR3 sequence (DNA): TGTGCCAGCAGCGCCCCGACAGGGTCAATCTCCTACGAGCAGTACTTC.

This clonotype came up many times. This chain uses TRBV12-3 or TRBV12-4 with TRBJ1-6; TRBD1 agrees at 11 bases. The CDR3 length is 21 residues. Trimming took 1 base from V and 7 from J; bases not matched to a gene: 18. The CDR3, as DNA: TGTGCCAGCAGTTTAGGGACAGGGGGCGTCCTCGGTCGAGCCGGGAATTCACCCCTCCACTTT. Residues: CASSLGTGGVLGRAGNSPLHF.

Concerning this clonotype: Germline and junction disagree at one end, which may indicate a read error. The chain combines TRBV12-3 or TRBV12-4 with TRBJ2-1; D is uncertain. CDR3 length equals 11 residues. The CDR3 protein is CASSLGVAACF. The CDR3 coding sequence is TGTGCCAGCAGTTTAGGAGTAGCCGCCTGTTTC.

This clonotype was picked up a small number of times. The chain couples TRBV29-1 to TRBJ2-1; D possibly corresponds to TRBD2 (6 bases). V gave up 8 bases and J gave up 9 bases, with 14 bases separating them. The V gene's germline CDR1 is SQVTM and CDR2 ANQGSEA. The CDR3 sequence is 11 residues long. The CDR3 loop is CSPWAGSEQFF. The CDR3 region has the DNA TGCAGCCCCTGGGCGGGAAGTGAGCAGTTCTTC.